The clone carrying this T cell receptor (beta chain) was detected ten times or more. Its antigen is unknown. The ends were cut back, 5 bases at V and 0 bases at J, with 3 bases in the middle. From germline, CDR1 is MNHNY and CDR2 SVGAGI (reference sequence). This CDR3 has 12 residues. TCRdb re-called the RT-PCR reads with MiXCR, one entry per CDR3 protein. The sample lists approximately 480,000 distinct CDR3 sequences, 9.5% to 13% occurring once. The data stem from a study of response to subunit inactivated influenza vaccine. Study-wide results and limits: Every seasonal influenza vaccination brings in few new T cells, the authors suggested.

Sequencing used PBMCs from blood, obtained more than 35 days after vaccination. The chain employs TRBV6-6 and TRBJ2-3; D is unresolved. The receptor was derived from a man aged 50 to 59 who received an inactivated influenza vaccine. The CDR3 sequence: CASSHSTDTQYF. CDR3 DNA: TGTGCCAGCAGTCACAGCACAGATACGCAGTATTTT.